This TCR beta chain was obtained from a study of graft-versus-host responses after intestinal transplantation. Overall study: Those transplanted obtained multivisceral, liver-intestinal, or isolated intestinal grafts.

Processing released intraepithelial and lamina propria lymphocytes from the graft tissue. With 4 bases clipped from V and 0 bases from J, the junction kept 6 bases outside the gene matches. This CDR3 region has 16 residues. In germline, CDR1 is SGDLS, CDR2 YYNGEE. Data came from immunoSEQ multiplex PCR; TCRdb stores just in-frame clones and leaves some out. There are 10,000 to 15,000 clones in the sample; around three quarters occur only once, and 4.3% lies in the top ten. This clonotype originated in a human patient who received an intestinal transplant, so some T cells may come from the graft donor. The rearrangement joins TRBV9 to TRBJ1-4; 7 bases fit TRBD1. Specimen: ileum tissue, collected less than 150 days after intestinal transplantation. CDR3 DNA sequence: TGTGCCAGCAGCCTAGGGGGGACAGCAACTAATGAAAAACTGTTTTTT. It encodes CASSLGGTATNEKLFF.